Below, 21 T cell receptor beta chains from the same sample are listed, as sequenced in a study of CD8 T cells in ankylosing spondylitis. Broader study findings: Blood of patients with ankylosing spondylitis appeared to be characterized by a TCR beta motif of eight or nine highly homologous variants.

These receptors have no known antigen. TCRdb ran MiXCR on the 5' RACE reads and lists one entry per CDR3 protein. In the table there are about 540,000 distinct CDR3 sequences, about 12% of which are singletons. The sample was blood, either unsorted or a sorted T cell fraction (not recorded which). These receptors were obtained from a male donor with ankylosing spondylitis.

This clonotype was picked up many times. The CDR3 DNA is TGTGCCAGCAGACCTACAGGGCTTGATACGCAGTATTTT. Encoded protein: CASRPTGLDTQYF. The chain carries TRBV7-9 and TRBJ2-3; perhaps TRBD1 as D (6 bases). CDR3 length: 13 amino acids. Looked up from germline, CDR1 is SEHNR and CDR2 is FQNEAQ (reference sequence). Between the trimmed V and J ends, which lost 6 bases and 6 bases, there was a span of 13 bases.

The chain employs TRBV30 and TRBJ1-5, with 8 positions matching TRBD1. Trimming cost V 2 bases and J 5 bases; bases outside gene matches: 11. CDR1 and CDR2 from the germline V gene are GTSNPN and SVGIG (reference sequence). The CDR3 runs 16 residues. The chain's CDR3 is CAWSPGAGGDDQPQHF. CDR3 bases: TGTGCCTGGAGTCCGGGAGCAGGGGGCGACGATCAGCCCCAGCATTTT.

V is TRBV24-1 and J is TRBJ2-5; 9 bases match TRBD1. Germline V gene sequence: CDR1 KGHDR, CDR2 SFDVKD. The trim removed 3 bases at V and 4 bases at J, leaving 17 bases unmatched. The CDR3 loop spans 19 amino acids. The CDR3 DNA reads TGTGCCACCAGTGATCGAGGGACAGGGTTCGGAAGGCTTGGAGAGACCCAGTACTTC. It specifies CATSDRGTGFGRLGETQYF.

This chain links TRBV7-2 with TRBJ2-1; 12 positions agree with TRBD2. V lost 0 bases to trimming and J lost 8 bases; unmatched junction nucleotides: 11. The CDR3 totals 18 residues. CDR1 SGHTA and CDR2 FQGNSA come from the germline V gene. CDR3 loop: CASSLAASGRAAGHEQFF. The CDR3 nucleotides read TGTGCCAGCAGCTTAGCGGCTAGCGGGAGGGCCGCTGGTCATGAGCAGTTCTTC.

CDR3 bases: TGTGCCAGCAGCTCCGTAGCGGGGCCGAACACCGGGGAGCTGTTTTTT. It yields the protein CASSSVAGPNTGELFF. J is TRBJ2-2 and V is TRBV7-9; 8 nucleotides agree with TRBD2. The CDR3 totals 16 residues. Germline loops: CDR1 SEHNR, CDR2 FQNEAQ (reference sequence). V shed 4 bases and J 0 bases; nucleotides not matched to a gene: 4. Full variable domain (remainder filled in from reference TRBV7-9 and TRBJ2-2): DTGVSQNPRHKITKRGQNVTFRCDPISEHNRLYWYRQTLGQGPEFLTYFQNEAQLEKSRLLSDRFSAERPKGSFSTLEIQRTEQGDSAMYLCASSSVAGPNTGELFFGEGSRLTVL.

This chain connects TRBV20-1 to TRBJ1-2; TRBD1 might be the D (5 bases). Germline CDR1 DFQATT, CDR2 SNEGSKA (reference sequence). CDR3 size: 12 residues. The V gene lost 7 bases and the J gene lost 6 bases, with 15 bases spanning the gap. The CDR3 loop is CSVMTVMDGYTF. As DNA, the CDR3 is TGCAGTGTAATGACAGTGATGGATGGCTACACCTTC.

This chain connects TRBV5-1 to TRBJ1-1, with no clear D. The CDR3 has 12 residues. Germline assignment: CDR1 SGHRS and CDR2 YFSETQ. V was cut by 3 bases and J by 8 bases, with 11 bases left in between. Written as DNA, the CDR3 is TGCGCCAGCAGCTCTCCTGCGGACGAAGCTTTCTTT. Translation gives CASSSPADEAFF. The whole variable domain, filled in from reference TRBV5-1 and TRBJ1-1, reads KAGVTQTPRYLIKTRGQQVTLSCSPISGHRSVSWYQQTPGQGLQFLFEYFSETQRNKGNFPGRFSGRQFSNSRSEMNVSTLELGDSALYLCASSSPADEAFFGQGTRLTVV.

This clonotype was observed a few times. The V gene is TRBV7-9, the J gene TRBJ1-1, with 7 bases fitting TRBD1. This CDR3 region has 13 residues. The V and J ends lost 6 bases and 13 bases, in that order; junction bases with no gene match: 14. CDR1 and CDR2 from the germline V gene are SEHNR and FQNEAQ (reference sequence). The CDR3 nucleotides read TGTGCCAGCAGGCGACAGGGCAGCGGCCTTGGTTTCTTT. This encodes CASRRQGSGLGFF.

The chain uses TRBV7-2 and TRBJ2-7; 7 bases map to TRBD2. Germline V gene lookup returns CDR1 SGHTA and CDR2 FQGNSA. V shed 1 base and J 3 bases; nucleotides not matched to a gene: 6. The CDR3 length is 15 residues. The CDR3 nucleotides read TGTGCCAGCAGCTTAGGACGCGGGACTAACTACGAGCAGTACGTC. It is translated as CASSLGRGTNYEQYV.

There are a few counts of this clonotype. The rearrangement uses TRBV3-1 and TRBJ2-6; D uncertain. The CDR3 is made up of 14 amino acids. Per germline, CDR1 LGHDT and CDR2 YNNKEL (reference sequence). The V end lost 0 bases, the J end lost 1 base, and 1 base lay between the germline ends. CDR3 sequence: CASSQESGANVLTF. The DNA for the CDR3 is TGTGCCAGCAGCCAAGAGTCTGGGGCCAACGTCCTGACTTTC.

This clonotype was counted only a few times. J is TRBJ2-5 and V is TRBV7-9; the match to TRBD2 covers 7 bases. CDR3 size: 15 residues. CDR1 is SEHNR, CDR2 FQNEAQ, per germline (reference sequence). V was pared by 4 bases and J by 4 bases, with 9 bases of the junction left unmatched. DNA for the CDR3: TGTGCCAGCAGCTCACTCAGGACTAGGGGAGAGACCCAGTACTTC. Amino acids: CASSSLRTRGETQYF.

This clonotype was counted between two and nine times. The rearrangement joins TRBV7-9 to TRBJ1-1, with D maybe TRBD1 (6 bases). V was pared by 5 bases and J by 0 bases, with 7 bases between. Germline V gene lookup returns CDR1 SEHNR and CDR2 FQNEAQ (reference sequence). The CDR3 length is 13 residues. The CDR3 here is CASSGTMNTEAFF. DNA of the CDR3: TGTGCCAGCAGCGGGACAATGAACACTGAAGCTTTCTTT.

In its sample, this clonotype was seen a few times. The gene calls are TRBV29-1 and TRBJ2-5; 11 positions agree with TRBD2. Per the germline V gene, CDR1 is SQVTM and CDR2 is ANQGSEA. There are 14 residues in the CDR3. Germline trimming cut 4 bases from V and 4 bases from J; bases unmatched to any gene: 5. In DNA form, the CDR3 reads TGCAGCGTTGGGTTAGCGGGAGGGATAGAGACCCAGTACTTC. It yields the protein CSVGLAGGIETQYF.

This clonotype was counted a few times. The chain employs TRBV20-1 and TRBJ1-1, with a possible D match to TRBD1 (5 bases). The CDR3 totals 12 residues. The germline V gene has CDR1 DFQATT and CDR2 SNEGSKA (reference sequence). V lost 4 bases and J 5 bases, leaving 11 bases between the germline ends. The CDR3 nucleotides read TGCAGTGCTACCTCAGGGAGGACTGAAGCTTTCTTT. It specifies CSATSGRTEAFF.

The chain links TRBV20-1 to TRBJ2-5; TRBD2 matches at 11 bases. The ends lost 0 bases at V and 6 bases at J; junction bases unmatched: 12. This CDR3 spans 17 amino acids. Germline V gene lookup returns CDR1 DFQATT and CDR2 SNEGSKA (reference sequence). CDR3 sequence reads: CSARDRGLAGGAQTQYF. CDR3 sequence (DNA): TGCAGTGCTAGAGATCGGGGGCTAGCGGGAGGTGCCCAGACCCAGTACTTC.

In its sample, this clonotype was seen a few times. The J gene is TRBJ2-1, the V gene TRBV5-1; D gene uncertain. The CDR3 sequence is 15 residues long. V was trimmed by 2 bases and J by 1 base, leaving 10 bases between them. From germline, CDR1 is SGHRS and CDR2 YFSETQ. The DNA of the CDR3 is TGCGCCAGCAGCTTATTCTCAGAATCCTACAATGAGCAGTTCTTC. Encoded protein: CASSLFSESYNEQFF.

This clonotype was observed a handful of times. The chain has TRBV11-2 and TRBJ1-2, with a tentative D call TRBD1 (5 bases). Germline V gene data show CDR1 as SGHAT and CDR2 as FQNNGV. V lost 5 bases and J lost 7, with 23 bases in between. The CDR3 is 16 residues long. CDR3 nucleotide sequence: TGTGCCAGCAGCCCCACCCCCCAGCGGGGCCTTGGTGGCTACACCTTC. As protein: CASSPTPQRGLGGYTF.

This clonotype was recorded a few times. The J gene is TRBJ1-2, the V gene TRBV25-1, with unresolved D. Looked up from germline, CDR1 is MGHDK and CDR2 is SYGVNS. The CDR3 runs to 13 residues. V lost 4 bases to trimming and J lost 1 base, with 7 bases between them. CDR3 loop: CASSGRLNYGYTF. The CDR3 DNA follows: TGTGCCAGCAGTGGCCGTCTTAACTATGGCTACACCTTC.

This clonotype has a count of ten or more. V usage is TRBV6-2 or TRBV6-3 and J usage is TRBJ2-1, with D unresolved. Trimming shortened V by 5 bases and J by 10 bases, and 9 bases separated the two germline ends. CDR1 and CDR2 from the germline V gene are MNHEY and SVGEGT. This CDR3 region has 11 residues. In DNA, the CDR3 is TGTGCCAGCAGTCCTAGGGAAGAGCAGTTCTTC. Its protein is CASSPREEQFF.

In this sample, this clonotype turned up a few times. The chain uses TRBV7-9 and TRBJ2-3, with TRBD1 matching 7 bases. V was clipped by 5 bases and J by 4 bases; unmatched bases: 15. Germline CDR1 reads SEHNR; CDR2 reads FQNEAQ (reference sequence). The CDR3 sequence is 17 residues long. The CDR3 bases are TGTGCCAGCAGCCCCTGGGACAGTTCACGAAGTCCAGATACGCAGTATTTT. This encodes CASSPWDSSRSPDTQYF.

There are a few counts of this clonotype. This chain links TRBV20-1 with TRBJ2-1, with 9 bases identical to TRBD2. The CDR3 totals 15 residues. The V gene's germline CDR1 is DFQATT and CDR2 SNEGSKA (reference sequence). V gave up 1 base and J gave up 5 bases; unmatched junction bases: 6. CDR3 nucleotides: TGCAGTGCTAGAGTGTTGACTAGCGGAAACAATGAGCAGTTCTTC. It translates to CSARVLTSGNNEQFF.